Described below is a single TCR beta chain sequence and its context. Measured with immunoSEQ multiplex PCR; TCRdb has only the in-frame clones, and not every one. The sample holds 700,000 to 750,000 clones; around 85% are singletons and the top ten take roughly 0.01%. The sample originates from a study of shared T cell receptors in the human thymus. Germline V lookup: CDR1 SGHKS, CDR2 YYEKEE (reference sequence). The V end was cut by 0 bases, the J end by 3 bases, with 10 bases between. This CDR3 is 15 amino acids long. This sample was shared with a second study, whose subject was human thymus T cells. That paper adds: Thymus tissue was removed during corrective cardiac surgery.

The rearrangement joins TRBV5-5 to TRBJ1-3; no definite D call. The sequenced material came from thymocytes. The receptor's source is a girl under three years old with a congenital heart defect. The DNA for the CDR3 is TGTGCCAGCAGCTTGGCGGCAGGTTTTGGAAACACCATATATTTT. This codes for CASSLAAGFGNTIYF.